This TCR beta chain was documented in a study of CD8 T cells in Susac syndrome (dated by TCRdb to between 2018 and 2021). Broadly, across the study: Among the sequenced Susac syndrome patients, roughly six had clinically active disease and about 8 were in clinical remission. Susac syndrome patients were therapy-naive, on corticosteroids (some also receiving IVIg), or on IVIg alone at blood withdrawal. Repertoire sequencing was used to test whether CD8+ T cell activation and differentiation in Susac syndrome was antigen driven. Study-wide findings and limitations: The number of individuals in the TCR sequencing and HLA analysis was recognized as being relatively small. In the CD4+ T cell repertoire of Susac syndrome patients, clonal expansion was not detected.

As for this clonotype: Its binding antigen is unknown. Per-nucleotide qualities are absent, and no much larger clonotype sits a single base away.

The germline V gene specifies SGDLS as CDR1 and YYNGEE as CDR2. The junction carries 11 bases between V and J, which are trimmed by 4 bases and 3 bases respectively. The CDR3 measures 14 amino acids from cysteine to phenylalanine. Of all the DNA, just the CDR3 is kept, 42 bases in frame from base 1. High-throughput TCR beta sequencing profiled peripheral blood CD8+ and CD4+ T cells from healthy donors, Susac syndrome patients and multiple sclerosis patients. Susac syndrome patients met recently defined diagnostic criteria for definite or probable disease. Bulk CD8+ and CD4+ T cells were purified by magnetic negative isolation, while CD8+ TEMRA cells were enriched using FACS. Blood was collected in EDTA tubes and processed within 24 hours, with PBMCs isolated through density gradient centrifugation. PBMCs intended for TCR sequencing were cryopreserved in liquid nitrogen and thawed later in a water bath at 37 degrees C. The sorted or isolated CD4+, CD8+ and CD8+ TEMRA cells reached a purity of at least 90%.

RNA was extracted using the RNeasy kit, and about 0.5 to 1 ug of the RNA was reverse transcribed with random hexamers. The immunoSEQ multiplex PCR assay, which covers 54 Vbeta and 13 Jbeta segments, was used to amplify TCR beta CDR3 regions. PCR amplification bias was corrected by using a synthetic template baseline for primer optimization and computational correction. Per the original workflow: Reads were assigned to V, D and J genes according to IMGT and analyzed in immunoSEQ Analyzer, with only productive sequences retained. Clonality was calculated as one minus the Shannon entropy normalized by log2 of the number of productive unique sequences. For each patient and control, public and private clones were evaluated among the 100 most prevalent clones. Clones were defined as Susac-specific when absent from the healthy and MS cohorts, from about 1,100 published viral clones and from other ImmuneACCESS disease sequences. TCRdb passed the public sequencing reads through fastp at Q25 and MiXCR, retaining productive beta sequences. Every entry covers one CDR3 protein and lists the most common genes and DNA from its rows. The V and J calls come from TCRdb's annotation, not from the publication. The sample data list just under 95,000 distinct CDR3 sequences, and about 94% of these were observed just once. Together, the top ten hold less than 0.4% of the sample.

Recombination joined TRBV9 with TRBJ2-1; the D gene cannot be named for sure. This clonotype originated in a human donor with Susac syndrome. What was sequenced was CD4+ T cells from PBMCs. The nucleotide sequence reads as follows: TGTGCCAGCAGCTCTAGAGCCGTCTACAATGAGCAGTTCTTC. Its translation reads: CASSSRAVYNEQFF.